The next 5 T cell receptor beta chains were all read from a single sample in a study of tissue T cells after allogeneic stem cell transplantation. Clones were read by immunoSEQ multiplex PCR, and TCRdb kept only the in-frame ones, dropping some. Found here are about 48,000 clones, roughly 73% of them singletons; the top ten hold around 0.67%. Sequencing was carried out using sorted cells pooled from one or two spleens. The receptors derive from a pool of C57BL/6 mice in good health.

Details on this clone: The gene symbols are mouse symbols. The chain's CDR3 is CASSPGGNTLYF. The sequenced CDR3 bases are TGTGCCAGCAGCCCAGGGGGGAACACCTTGTAC. The V call is TRBV19, the J call TRBJ2-4, with D possibly matching TRBD1 (7 bases). The read gets to within 1 residue of the CDR3 end, and the germline J gene fills in the rest. Deletions cut 5 bases from V and 6 bases from J, with 10 bases between. Looked up from germline, CDR1 is FNHDT and CDR2 is SITEND (reference sequence). The CDR3 runs 12 residues.

Concerning this clone itself: Germline and genes here are mouse. Read data end 1 residue before the CDR3 end; the end is taken from the germline J gene. V is TRBV26 and J is TRBJ1-4; 10 bases line up with TRBD1. V was pared by 6 bases and J by 5 bases, with 3 bases of the junction left unmatched. CDR1 is KGHPV and CDR2 is FQNQEV in the germline V gene (reference sequence). The CDR3 is 14 residues long. This CDR3 reads CASSPGQGNERLFF. The part of the CDR3 DNA that was read is TGTGCCAGCAGCCCGGGACAGGGGAACGAAAGATTATTT. The full variable domain, completed using reference TRBV26 and TRBJ1-4, is NSKVIQTPRYLVKGQGQKAKMRCIPEKGHPVVFWYQQNKNNEFKFLINFQNQEVLQQIDMTEKRFSAECPSNSPCSLEIQSSEAGDSALYLCASSPGQGNERLFFGHGTKLSVL.

This clone was found once. Gene and germline names: mouse. The read terminates 1 residue before the CDR3 end, so the remaining end is supplied by the germline J gene. The rearrangement links TRBV15 to TRBJ2-5, with D perhaps matching TRBD1 (5 bases). The germline V gene has CDR1 SGHND and CDR2 FRSKSL. The CDR3 totals 13 residues. V gave up 5 bases and J gave up 0 bases, with 6 bases separating them. The CDR3 DNA, read in part, is TGTGCCAGCAGTCGACAGAACCAAGACACCCAGTAC. Its protein product is CASSRQNQDTQY. The complete CDR3 sequence is CASSRQNQDTQYF.

In the case of this clone: The genes and germline here are from mouse. The read finishes 1 residue shy of the CDR3 end, and the germline J gene is used to complete it. The chain employs TRBV16 and TRBJ2-3; D possibly corresponds to TRBD1 (6 bases). The germline gives CDR1 SGHSA, CDR2 FRNQAP. Trimming took off 3 bases at V and 0 bases at J, with 13 bases between the two ends. This CDR3 is built from 16 residues. The covered CDR3 bases are TGTGCAAGCAGCTTCGGGACAAACCCTAGTGCAGAAACGCTGTAT. It codes for CASSFGTNPSAETLY. The whole CDR3 protein is CASSFGTNPSAETLYF.

About this clone itself: Mouse gene names and germline throughout. The CDR3 end falls 1 residue outside the read, so it is completed with the germline J gene. The chain links TRBV2 to TRBJ2-1; D is possibly TRBD2 (6 bases). CDR3 size: 16 residues. V was shortened by 0 bases and J by 1 base, with 10 bases between the two germline ends. Germline CDR1 is LGHNA and CDR2 is YSYQKL. CDR3 protein: CASSQDYWENYAEQFF. Partial CDR3 DNA: TGTGCCAGCAGCCAAGATTACTGGGAGAACTATGCTGAGCAGTTC.